These 30 T cell receptor beta chains were sequenced from one sample in a study of breast tumors, draining lymph nodes, adjacent tissues. TCRdb re-analysed the multiplex PCR reads in MiXCR, keeping a single row per CDR3 protein. The sample shows 200,000 to 250,000 distinct CDR3 sequences, about 30% of them seen only once. The lymph nodes were axillary draining lymph nodes from breast cancer patients. Sequencing input: axillary lymph node tissue. These receptors were collected from a female donor with breast cancer. Some clones in this sample may be carry-over from other donors' samples.

V is TRBV20-1 and J is TRBJ2-1; 11 nucleotides match TRBD2. Per the germline V gene, CDR1 is DFQATT and CDR2 is SNEGSKA (reference sequence). The length of the CDR3 is 18 residues. The junction had 11 bases not matched to a gene; V was cut back by 0 bases and J by 4 bases. CDR3 sequence reads: CSARDQGLAAGRYNEQFF. The DNA of the CDR3 is TGCAGTGCTAGAGATCAGGGACTAGCGGCTGGAAGGTACAATGAGCAGTTCTTC.

This rearrangement joins TRBV27 to TRBJ2-7, with 12 bases fitting TRBD2. The CDR3 is 15 residues long. CDR1 is MNHEY and CDR2 is SMNVEV in the germline V gene (reference sequence). Unmatched junction bases numbered 2, after V lost 2 bases and J lost 3 bases. The CDR3 DNA sequence: TGTGCCAGCAGTTTAGCGGGACTAGCGGGCTACGAGCAGTACTTC. It translates to CASSLAGLAGYEQYF.

This clonotype was recorded at least ten times. The rearrangement uses TRBV5-1 and TRBJ2-3; weak D call: TRBD2 (5 bases). The germline V and J ends were trimmed by 4 bases and 0 bases, with 12 bases remaining between them. The CDR3 is made up of 15 amino acids. The germline V gene has CDR1 SGHRS and CDR2 YFSETQ. The CDR3 DNA follows: TGCGCCAGCAGCCTGAGCGGTGATAGCACAGATACGCAGTATTTT. Translated, it gives CASSLSGDSTDTQYF. Full variable domain (missing parts from reference TRBV5-1 and TRBJ2-3): KAGVTQTPRYLIKTRGQQVTLSCSPISGHRSVSWYQQTPGQGLQFLFEYFSETQRNKGNFPGRFSGRQFSNSRSEMNVSTLELGDSALYLCASSLSGDSTDTQYFGPGTRLTVL.

With regard to this clonotype: Since a much larger clone is just one base distant, this may be a read error. V gene TRBV5-1 combines with J gene TRBJ2-3; TRBD2 aligns across 12 bases. This CDR3 contains 16 residues. CDR1 SGHRS and CDR2 YFSETQ come from the germline V gene. The V and J ends lost 8 bases and 0 bases, in that order; junction bases with no gene match: 7. This CDR3 reads CASSFTSGRSTDTQYF. The CDR3 nucleotides read TGCGCCAGTTCTTTTACTAGCGGGAGGAGCACAGATACGCAGTATTTT. The full variable domain, with the rest looked up from reference TRBV5-1 and TRBJ2-3, is KAGVTQTPRYLIKTRGQQVTLSCSPISGHRSVSWYQQTPGQGLQFLFEYFSETQRNKGNFPGRFSGRQFSNSRSEMNVSTLELGDSALYLCASSFTSGRSTDTQYFGPGTRLTVL.

This clonotype has just a few counts. This may be a read error: a much more frequent sequence differs by one nucleotide. This chain connects TRBV11-2 to TRBJ2-1, with D perhaps matching TRBD2 (6 bases). With 4 bases removed from V and 6 bases from J, the gap between germline ends came to 13 bases. This CDR3 has 14 residues. Germline V lookup: CDR1 SGHAT, CDR2 FQNNGV. The CDR3 region is CASSSRGGTNEQFF. The CDR3, as DNA: TGTGCCAGCAGCTCCCGTGGGGGGACCAATGAGCAGTTCTTC.

This clonotype was seen more than once but under ten times. This chain joins TRBV20-1 and TRBJ1-1, with D unclear. V lost 4 bases to trimming and J lost 4 bases, with 13 bases between them. The germline V gene encodes CDR1 DFQATT and CDR2 SNEGSKA (reference sequence). CDR3 size: 13 residues. For the CDR3, the DNA is TGCAGTGCTATAATGCAATGGGGCACTGAAGCTTTCTTT. This gives the protein CSAIMQWGTEAFF.

Concerning this clonotype itself: A much larger clone differs by one base, so this may be a read error. The genes are TRBV7-2 and TRBJ2-4; D possibly corresponds to TRBD1 (6 bases). Germline V gene data show CDR1 as SGHTA and CDR2 as FQGNSA. This CDR3 contains 18 residues. As DNA, the CDR3 is TGTGCCAGCAGCCCCACCCCTCCAGGGGCTCTAGCCAAACACATTCAGTACTTC. It encodes CASSPTPPGALAKHIQYF. The entire variable domain, with the rest obtained from reference TRBV7-2 and TRBJ2-4, is as follows: GAGVSQSPSNKVTEKGKDVELRCDPISGHTALYWYRQSLGQGLEFLIYFQGNSAPDKSGLPSDRFSAERTGGSVSTLTIQRTQQEDSAVYLCASSPTPPGALAKHIQYFGAGTRLSVL.

In its sample, this clonotype was seen many times. This rearrangement joins TRBV12-3 or TRBV12-4 to TRBJ1-2; TRBD1 matches at 8 bases. J lost 4 bases, V lost 6 bases, and 7 bases had no gene match. This CDR3 region has 14 residues. Here the CDR3 reads CASSRSGGGYGYTF. CDR3 nucleotides: TGTGCCAGCAGCCGATCAGGGGGCGGCTATGGCTACACCTTC.

V gene TRBV6-5 combines with J gene TRBJ2-5; D not certain. With 8 bases removed from V and 2 bases from J, the gap between germline ends came to 9 bases. Germline V gives CDR1 MNHEY, CDR2 SVGAGI. CDR3 length equals 12 residues. The CDR3 DNA follows: TGTGCCAGCGCGCCAGAGCAAGAGACCCAGTACTTC. Its translation: CASAPEQETQYF.

On this clonotype: A much more abundant neighbour one base away suggests this may be a read error. The final CDR3 position lacks the conserved phenylalanine or tryptophan, pointing to a likely read error. The rearrangement joins TRBV19 to TRBJ2-2; possibly TRBD2 for D (6 bases). The CDR3 spans 17 residues. With 5 bases removed from V and 2 bases from J, the gap between germline ends came to 18 bases. Germline CDR1 LNHDA, CDR2 SQIVND (reference sequence). Here the CDR3 reads CASSRNSGRGNTGELFS. The CDR3 DNA is TGTGCCAGTAGTCGCAACAGCGGGCGGGGTAACACCGGGGAGCTGTTTTCT.

This clonotype has only a few counts. The chain links TRBV28 to TRBJ2-2; the D gene could be TRBD1 or TRBD2 (5 bases each). The CDR3 runs 15 residues. Between the trimmed V and J ends, which lost 9 bases and 3 bases, there was a span of 17 bases. Germline V lookup: CDR1 MDHEN, CDR2 SYDVKM. The CDR3 loop reads CASGGIGLYTGELFF. The CDR3 bases are TGTGCCAGTGGGGGTATAGGGCTTTACACCGGGGAGCTGTTTTTT.

At least ten counts were recorded for this clonotype. The chain couples TRBV27 to TRBJ2-7, with 10 nucleotides matching TRBD2. With V trimmed by 7 bases and J by 7 bases, 4 bases remained unmatched. This CDR3 comprises 12 residues. CDR1 MNHEY and CDR2 SMNVEV come from the germline V gene (reference sequence). In DNA form, the CDR3 reads TGTGCCAGCACTAGCGGGAGCGGAGAGCAGTACTTC. Its translation is CASTSGSGEQYF.

This clonotype was observed many times. The chain couples TRBV11-2 to TRBJ2-5; 12 nucleotides agree with TRBD2. Unmatched junction bases numbered 5, after V lost 1 base and J lost 5 bases. The germline gives CDR1 SGHAT, CDR2 FQNNGV. This CDR3 has 16 residues. The CDR3 DNA reads TGTGCCAGCAGCTTAGCCACTAGCGGGAGGCGGGAGACCCAGTACTTC. Translating gives CASSLATSGRRETQYF.

This clonotype was counted many times. The chain employs TRBV6-4 and TRBJ2-1, with unresolved D. CDR3 length: 16 amino acids. CDR1 and CDR2 from the germline V gene are MRHNA and SNTAGT. The V end lost 3 bases, the J end lost 0 bases, and 12 bases lay between the germline ends. CDR3 bases: TGTGCCAGCAGTGAAAGTAGATTGAGCTCCTACAATGAGCAGTTCTTC. It translates to CASSESRLSSYNEQFF.

This clonotype was detected ten times or more. The chain links TRBV9 to TRBJ2-7, with D perhaps being TRBD1 or TRBD2 (5 bases each). CDR1 and CDR2 from the germline V gene are SGDLS and YYNGEE. V was shortened by 0 bases and J by 2 bases, with 9 bases between the two germline ends. This CDR3 spans 14 amino acids. Here the CDR3 DNA reads TGTGCCAGCAGCGTAGGAACGGGGCCCTACGAGCAGTACTTC. This translates into CASSVGTGPYEQYF.

The table lists this clonotype with many counts. This chain uses TRBV7-2 with TRBJ1-2, with D possibly TRBD1 on 6 matching bases. Germline loops: CDR1 SGHTA, CDR2 FQGNSA. The CDR3 contains 14 residues. V was pared by 2 bases and J by 4 bases, with 11 bases between. The chain's CDR3 is CASSLTPGVYGYTF. CDR3 coding DNA: TGTGCCAGCAGCTTAACACCAGGGGTCTATGGCTACACCTTC.

The rearrangement uses TRBV5-4 and TRBJ1-4; unclear D gene. There are 15 residues in the CDR3. CDR1 is SGHNT, CDR2 YYREEE, per germline (reference sequence). The V end lost 4 bases, the J end lost 4 bases, and 14 bases lay between the germline ends. CDR3 sequence: CASSPGVRSNEKLFF. DNA of the CDR3: TGTGCCAGCAGCCCCGGCGTCAGAAGTAATGAAAAACTGTTTTTT.

This chain uses TRBV19 with TRBJ2-7; D is possibly TRBD2 (6 bases). CDR1 and CDR2 from the germline V gene are LNHDA and SQIVND (reference sequence). V shed 5 bases and J shed 4 bases, with 18 bases lying between them. CDR3 length equals 15 residues. The CDR3 protein is CASSGRTGGVYEQYF. In DNA, the CDR3 is TGTGCCAGTAGTGGACGGACTGGCGGGGTTTACGAGCAGTACTTC. Drawing the rest from reference TRBV19 and TRBJ2-7, the complete variable domain is DGGITQSPKYLFRKEGQNVTLSCEQNLNHDAMYWYRQDPGQGLRLIYYSQIVNDFQKGDIAEGYSVSREKKESFPLTVTSAQKNPTAFYLCASSGRTGGVYEQYFGPGTRLTVT.

The chain links TRBV7-2 to TRBJ2-7, with 12 bases fitting TRBD1. Germline CDR1 is SGHTA and CDR2 is FQGNSA. J was trimmed by 7 bases and V by 3 bases; bases with no gene match: 13. The CDR3 sequence is 17 residues long. CDR3 amino acids: CASSLFVGTGGANEQYF. Here the CDR3 DNA reads TGTGCCAGCAGCTTGTTTGTCGGGACAGGGGGCGCGAATGAGCAGTACTTC.

This clonotype was counted many times. The chain links TRBV2 to TRBJ2-1; TRBD2 matches at 12 bases. In germline, CDR1 is SNHLY, CDR2 FYNNEI. With V trimmed by 3 bases and J by 12 bases, 3 bases remained unmatched. The CDR3 runs 13 residues. CDR3 protein: CASSEASGGVQFF. DNA for the CDR3: TGTGCCAGCAGTGAGGCTAGCGGGGGGGTGCAGTTCTTC.

This clonotype was observed at least ten times. The rearrangement uses TRBV5-4 and TRBJ2-3, with 8 bases aligning to TRBD1. V shed 4 bases and J 2 bases; nucleotides not matched to a gene: 6. CDR3 length: 15 residues. Per the germline V gene, CDR1 is SGHNT and CDR2 is YYREEE (reference sequence). The CDR3 is CASSPQGAFTDTQYF. For the CDR3, the DNA is TGTGCCAGCAGCCCCCAGGGGGCGTTCACAGATACGCAGTATTTT.

This clonotype was seen repeatedly, ten times or more. The chain links TRBV20-1 to TRBJ2-1; D is undetermined. Trimming cost V 5 bases and J 3 bases, with 14 bases left between them. The CDR3 spans 14 residues. CDR1 is DFQATT and CDR2 is SNEGSKA in the germline V gene (reference sequence). This CDR3 is CSARSMERYNEQFF. The CDR3 bases are TGCAGTGCTCGGAGCATGGAGCGCTACAATGAGCAGTTCTTC.

This clonotype was observed at least ten times. This CDR3 is CSASWGQGLGYTF. In DNA form, the CDR3 reads TGCAGTGCTAGTTGGGGACAGGGTTTGGGCTACACCTTC. V usage is TRBV20-1 and J usage is TRBJ1-2; 9 nucleotides line up with TRBD1. V lost 3 bases and J lost 8; bases outside the gene matches: 7. Germline CDR1 is DFQATT and CDR2 is SNEGSKA (reference sequence). This CDR3 region has 13 residues.

On this clonotype: Since no conserved phenylalanine or tryptophan closes the CDR3, a read error is the likely cause. V and J are TRBV20-1 and TRBJ1-5; a possible D gene is TRBD1 (5 bases). This CDR3 is built from 13 residues. Germline V gene lookup returns CDR1 DFQATT and CDR2 SNEGSKA (reference sequence). V was cut by 5 bases and J by 2 bases, with 10 bases left in between. This CDR3 is CSALGGGNQPQHG. The CDR3 coding sequence is TGCAGTGCTTTGGGGGGTGGCAATCAGCCCCAGCATGGT.

Worth noting for this clonotype: The CDR3 end shows no conserved phenylalanine or tryptophan, and so a read error is likely. The CDR3 DNA sequence: TGTGCCAGCAGTCGACAGGGTTTCCCCTACGAGCAGTACCTC. This gives the protein CASSRQGFPYEQYL. The chain uses TRBV12-3 or TRBV12-4 and TRBJ2-7; 7 bases map to TRBD1. This CDR3 region has 14 residues. J lost 2 bases, V lost 5 bases, and 6 bases had no gene match.

A word on this clonotype: It may be a read error: a sequence one base away is much more abundant. The V gene is TRBV6-6, the J gene TRBJ1-5; 9 bases are shared with TRBD1. V was pared by 7 bases and J by 5 bases, with 12 bases of the junction left unmatched. This CDR3 contains 16 residues. The germline CDR1 and CDR2 sequences are MNHNY and SVGAGI (reference sequence). CDR3 DNA sequence: TGTGCCAGCACCCACATACAGGGGGCCAGGGATCAGCCCCAGCATTTT. Its protein product is CASTHIQGARDQPQHF.

The rearrangement joins TRBV29-1 to TRBJ2-1, with D uncertain. V lost 4 bases and J lost 4, with 8 bases in between. Germline V lookup: CDR1 SQVTM, CDR2 ANQGSEA. This CDR3 has 12 amino acids. For the CDR3, the DNA is TGCAGCGTTGGTTTACAGTACAATGAGCAGTTCTTC. The encoded protein is CSVGLQYNEQFF.

This clonotype was seen ten or more times. This chain links TRBV5-1 with TRBJ1-3; the D is unclear. CDR1 and CDR2 from the germline V gene are SGHRS and YFSETQ. Trimming took off 2 bases at V and 0 bases at J, with 9 bases between the two ends. This CDR3 region has 15 residues. DNA for the CDR3: TGCGCCAGCAGCTTCGGAGATCCCTCTGGAAACACCATATATTTT. Translation gives CASSFGDPSGNTIYF.

This clonotype has a count of ten or more. This sequence joins TRBV3-1 and TRBJ2-1, with 9 bases fitting TRBD2. Germline V CDR1 and CDR2: LGHDT, YNNKEL (reference sequence). The junction had 4 bases not matched to a gene; V was cut back by 3 bases and J by 1 base. The CDR3 covers 16 residues. Here the CDR3 DNA reads TGTGCCAGCAGCCAGATTACTAGCGGGTCCTACAATGAGCAGTTCTTC. Translation gives CASSQITSGSYNEQFF.

The chain employs TRBV27 and TRBJ2-6; the D is unclear. V was shortened by 5 bases and J by 5 bases, with 16 bases between the two germline ends. The CDR3 spans 16 residues. The V gene's germline CDR1 is MNHEY and CDR2 SMNVEV (reference sequence). The CDR3 is CASSHPRPGRANVLTF. The CDR3 bases are TGTGCCAGCAGTCACCCCCGACCGGGTCGGGCCAACGTCCTGACTTTC.